This is a list of T cell receptor beta chains from one sample in a study of blood T cell repertoires in COVID-19. Generated by immunoSEQ multiplex PCR, the TCRdb table keeps only in-frame clones and is missing some. The profile shows 250,000 or so clones, roughly 79% of them singletons. The sequencing input was peripheral blood. All receptors come from a woman of 80 years or more with acute or convalescent COVID-19. Each CDR3 is given with its conserved first and last residue. The D gene is left open where the match is weak. Rows may omit the clone size; those that give it use once, few, many or a size class.

v_call	j_call	d_call	clone_size	cdr3_nt	cdr3_aa
TRBV6-6	TRBJ1-6	TRBD1	few	TGTGCCAGCAGTTACGCCGGGACAGGGGATTCACCCCTCCACTTT	CASSYAGTGDSPLHF
TRBV7-8	TRBJ1-3	.	.	TGTGCCAGCAGCCCCGCCTCCCTCCCTATTGGAAACACCATATATTTT	CASSPASLPIGNTIYF
TRBV28	TRBJ2-3	.	.	TGTGCCAGCATCAATGCTCGGGGGAGCGGGCCAGATACGCAGTATTTT	CASINARGSGPDTQYF
TRBV18	TRBJ1-1	TRBD1	.	TGTGCCAGCTCACCCAGGACAGGAAGGAACACTGAAGCTTTCTTT	CASSPRTGRNTEAFF
TRBV2	TRBJ2-1	TRBD1	.	TGTGCCAGCATTAGGGACAGAAACAATGAGCAGTTCTTC	CASIRDRNNEQFF
TRBV5-1	TRBJ2-2	TRBD2	.	TGCGCCAGCAGCACCGGGAGGGACCTAAGCACCGGGGAGCTGTTTTTT	CASSTGRDLSTGELFF
TRBV9	TRBJ2-3	TRBD2	.	TGTGCCAGCACCCCCGGTAGGCTAGCGGGAGCAGATACGCAGTATTTT	CASTPGRLAGADTQYF
TRBV9	TRBJ1-2	.	.	TGTGCCAGCAGCGTACTCGCAGGGGTGGAGTATGGCTACACCTTC	CASSVLAGVEYGYTF
TRBV9	TRBJ1-2	.	.	TGTGCCAGCAGCCTAGGAGGGGGATACTATGGCTACACCTTC	CASSLGGGYYGYTF
TRBV29-1	TRBJ2-7	.	.	TGCAGCGTTGAAGAGTCTGGCAGGGGCGAGCAGTACTTC	CSVEESGRGEQYF
TRBV7-6	TRBJ1-1	TRBD1	.	TGTGCCAGCAGCTTAGCACAGGGGGGTAACACTGAAGCTTTCTTT	CASSLAQGGNTEAFF
TRBV19	TRBJ2-5	TRBD1	.	TGTGCCAGTAGTACCGTGACAGGGGGCTTCGGAGAGACCCAGTACTTC	CASSTVTGGFGETQYF
TRBV2	TRBJ1-3	.	.	TGTGCCAGCAGAGAAACAGGCTTCTCTGGAAACACCATATATTTT	CASRETGFSGNTIYF
TRBV6-5	TRBJ2-7	.	.	TGTGCCAGTTCGGGGGCCTACGAGCAGTACTTC	CASSGAYEQYF
TRBV6-2/TRBV6-3	TRBJ2-3	TRBD2	.	TGTGCCAGCAGTAAAAGAACTAGCGGGAACACAGATACGCAGTATTTT	CASSKRTSGNTDTQYF
TRBV7-9	TRBJ2-3	.	.	TGTGCCAGCAGTTATCGACAGCTCACAGATACGCAGTATTTT	CASSYRQLTDTQYF
TRBV18	TRBJ1-5	.	.	TGTGCCAGCTCACCACCCGGTGGCAATCAGCCCCAGCATTTT	CASSPPGGNQPQHF
TRBV7-3	TRBJ2-2	.	.	TGTGCCAGCAGCCCCAGGGGTGGGACCGGGGAGCTGTTTTTT	CASSPRGGTGELFF
TRBV5-1	TRBJ2-1	TRBD2	.	TGCGCCAGCAGCTTGGATCCGGGAGGGGGCTACAATGAGCAGTTCTTC	CASSLDPGGGYNEQFF
TRBV19	TRBJ2-7	TRBD1	.	TGTGCCAGTAGTCGCGGGACAGGGGGCGTTTACGAGCAGTACTTC	CASSRGTGGVYEQYF
TRBV10-3	TRBJ1-1	.	once	TGTGCCATCAGGAGACTGGAGAACACTGAAGCTTTCTTT	CAIRRLENTEAFF
TRBV2	TRBJ2-5	TRBD2	.	TGTGCCAGCAGTGAAGCGGGGGGGTCCCGGGAGACCCAGTACTTC	CASSEAGGSRETQYF
TRBV29-1	TRBJ2-1	.	once	TGCAGCGCCCCGAGACAGGAGCTCTACAATGAGCAGTTCTTC	CSAPRQELYNEQFF
TRBV6-5	TRBJ1-2	TRBD1	.	TGTGCCAGCAGTAAACAGGGGCGGAACTATGGCTACACCTTC	CASSKQGRNYGYTF
TRBV11-2	TRBJ1-3	.	.	TGTGCCAGCAGCCCGCAGGGCCCCTCTGGAAACACCATATATTTT	CASSPQGPSGNTIYF
TRBV7-2	TRBJ1-3	TRBD1	.	TGTGCCAGCAGCTTAGAGGGGGCTGTGTGGAACACCATATATTTT	CASSLEGAVWNTIYF
TRBV4-3	TRBJ1-6	.	.	TGCGCCAGCAGCCAAGATCGGACAGATCTGGGTTCACCCCTCCACTTT	CASSQDRTDLGSPLHF
TRBV7-6	TRBJ2-3	.	.	TGTGCCAGCAGCTTATCCGTGGACACAGGCCCCAGGGCAGATACGCAGTATTTT	CASSLSVDTGPRADTQYF
TRBV3-1/TRBV3-2	TRBJ1-4	.	once	TGTGCCAGCAGCCAAGGGACAGCGGTAAGGGGACTGTTTTTT	CASSQGTAVRGLFF
TRBV5-4	TRBJ1-6	TRBD1	.	TGTGCCAGCAGCGCACAGACAGGGACCTATAATTCACCCCTCCACTTT	CASSAQTGTYNSPLHF
TRBV19	TRBJ2-2	.	.	TGTGCCAGTAGTATTACGCGGAGCACCGGGGAGCTGTTTTTT	CASSITRSTGELFF
TRBV18	TRBJ2-1	TRBD2	.	TGTGCCAGCTCACCAGGACTAGCGGGGGCCCTTAGCTCCTACAATGAGCAGTTCTTC	CASSPGLAGALSSYNEQFF
TRBV5-4	TRBJ1-6	.	few	TGTGCCAGCGGAATACAGGGTATCGATTCACCCCTCCACTTT	CASGIQGIDSPLHF
TRBV5-6	TRBJ1-5	.	.	TGTGCCAGCAGCTTTATACATGGCAATCAGCCCCAGCATTTT	CASSFIHGNQPQHF
TRBV7-9	TRBJ1-2	.	.	TGTGCCAGCAGCTTAGGGGCGGGCTACACCTTC	CASSLGAGYTF
TRBV2	TRBJ2-3	TRBD1	.	TGTGCCAGCAGTCTTCCTGGGACAGGGGGCACAGATACGCAGTATTTT	CASSLPGTGGTDTQYF
TRBV9	TRBJ2-5	TRBD1	.	TGTGCCAGCAGCGTAGCTGTGGGACAGGGCCAAGAGACCCAGTACTTC	CASSVAVGQGQETQYF
TRBV7-2	TRBJ1-2	.	.	TGTGCCAGCAGCTTTTATGGGGACACCCTGGTCTATGGCTACACCTTC	CASSFYGDTLVYGYTF
TRBV6-1	TRBJ2-3	TRBD1	.	TGTGCCAGCAGGGGACAGGGCCCAGATACGCAGTATTTT	CASRGQGPDTQYF
TRBV28	TRBJ2-7	TRBD2	few	TGTGCCAGCAGTTTATTTACTAGCGGGTCGCCCGAGCAGTACTTC	CASSLFTSGSPEQYF
TRBV3-1/TRBV3-2	TRBJ2-3	TRBD1	once	TGTGCCAGCAGCCGCCGCGTCCTGACAGGGGGAACAGATACGCAGTATTTT	CASSRRVLTGGTDTQYF